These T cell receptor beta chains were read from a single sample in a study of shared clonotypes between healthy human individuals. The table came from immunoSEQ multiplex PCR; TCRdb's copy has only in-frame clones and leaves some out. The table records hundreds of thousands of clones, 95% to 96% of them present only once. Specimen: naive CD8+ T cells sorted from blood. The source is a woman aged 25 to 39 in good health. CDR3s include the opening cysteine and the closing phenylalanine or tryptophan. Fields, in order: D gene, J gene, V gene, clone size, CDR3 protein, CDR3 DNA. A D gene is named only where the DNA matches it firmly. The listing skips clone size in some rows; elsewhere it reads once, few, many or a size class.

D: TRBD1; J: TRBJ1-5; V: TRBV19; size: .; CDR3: CASSRTWTGHSNQPQHF; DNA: TGTGCCAGTAGTCGTACCTGGACAGGCCATAGCAATCAGCCCCAGCATTTT
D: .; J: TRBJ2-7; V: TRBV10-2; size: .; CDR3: CASSVDYTYEQYF; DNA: TGCGCCAGCAGCGTTGACTACACCTACGAGCAGTACTTC
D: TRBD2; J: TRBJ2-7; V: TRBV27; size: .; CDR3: CASSWGTGGEQYF; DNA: TGTGCCAGCAGTTGGGGGACGGGGGGGGAGCAGTACTTC
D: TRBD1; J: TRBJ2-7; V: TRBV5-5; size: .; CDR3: CASSLFQGDEQYF; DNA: TGTGCCAGCAGCTTGTTTCAGGGGGACGAGCAGTACTTC
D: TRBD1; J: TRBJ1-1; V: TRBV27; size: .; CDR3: CASSSGGPEAFF; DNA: TGTGCCAGCAGCTCAGGGGGCCCTGAAGCTTTCTTT
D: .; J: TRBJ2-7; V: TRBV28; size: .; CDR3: CASKPRPLSYEQYF; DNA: TGTGCCAGCAAGCCGAGACCGTTGTCCTACGAGCAGTACTTC
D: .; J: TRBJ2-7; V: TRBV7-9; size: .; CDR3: CASSGPSPGPSSYEQYF; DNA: TGTGCCAGCAGCGGTCCTTCACCGGGGCCCTCGAGTTACGAGCAGTACTTC
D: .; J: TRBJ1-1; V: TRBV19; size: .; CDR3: CASSAAPPGNTEAFF; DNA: TGTGCCAGTAGCGCAGCCCCACCGGGGAACACTGAAGCTTTCTTT
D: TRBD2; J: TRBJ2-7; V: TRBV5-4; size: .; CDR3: CASSLAGSYEQYF; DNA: TGTGCCAGCAGCTTAGCGGGATCCTACGAGCAGTACTTC
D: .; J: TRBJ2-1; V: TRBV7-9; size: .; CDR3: CASSLALRDEQFF; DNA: TGTGCCAGCAGCTTAGCGTTGCGCGATGAGCAGTTCTTC
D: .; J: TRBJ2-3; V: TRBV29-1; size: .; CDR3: CSVGIGDTQYF; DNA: TGCAGCGTTGGGATTGGAGATACGCAGTATTTT
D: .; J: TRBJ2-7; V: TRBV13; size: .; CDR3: CASSLEPDEQYF; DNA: TGTGCCAGCAGCTTAGAACCGGACGAGCAGTACTTC
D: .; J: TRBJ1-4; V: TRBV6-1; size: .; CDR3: CASSEKEGATNEKLFF; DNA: TGTGCCAGCAGTGAGAAGGAGGGAGCAACTAATGAAAAACTGTTTTTT
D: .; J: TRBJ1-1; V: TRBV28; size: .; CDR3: CASSLGRGNTEAFF; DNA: TGTGCCAGCAGTTTAGGCAGGGGGAACACTGAAGCTTTCTTT
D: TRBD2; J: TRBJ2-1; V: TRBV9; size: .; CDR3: CASSGRGGYNEQFF; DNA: TGTGCCAGCAGTGGGAGGGGCGGGTACAATGAGCAGTTCTTC
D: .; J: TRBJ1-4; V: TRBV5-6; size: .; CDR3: CASSLAGHNLGEKLFF; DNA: TGTGCCAGCAGCTTGGCCGGTCACAACCTCGGCGAAAAACTGTTTTTT
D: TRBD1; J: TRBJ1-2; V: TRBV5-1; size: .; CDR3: CASSLVGQGTVGYTF; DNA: TGCGCCAGCAGCTTGGTGGGACAGGGGACAGTTGGCTACACCTTC
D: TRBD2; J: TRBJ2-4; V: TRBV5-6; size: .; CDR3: CASSQGGLGLLENIQYF; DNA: TGTGCCAGCAGCCAGGGAGGGTTGGGGTTATTGGAAAACATTCAGTACTTC
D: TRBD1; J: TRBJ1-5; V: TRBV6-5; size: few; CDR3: CASRGQGNQPQHF; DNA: TGTGCCAGCAGGGGACAGGGCAATCAGCCCCAGCATTTT
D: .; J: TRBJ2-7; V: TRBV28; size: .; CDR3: CASSLAGVYEQYF; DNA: TGTGCCAGCAGTTTAGCGGGTGTCTACGAGCAGTACTTC
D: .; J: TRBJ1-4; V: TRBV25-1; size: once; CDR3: CASSAEVGVVNEKLFF; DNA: TGTGCCAGCAGTGCAGAGGTAGGAGTCGTAAATGAAAAACTGTTTTTT
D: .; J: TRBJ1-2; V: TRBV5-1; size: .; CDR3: CASSLGGGYGYTF; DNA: TGCGCCAGCAGCTTGGGGGGCGGCTATGGCTACACCTTC
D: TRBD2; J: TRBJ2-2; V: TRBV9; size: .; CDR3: CASSGSGTSMNTGELFF; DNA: TGTGCCAGCAGCGGTTCCGGGACTAGCATGAACACCGGGGAGCTGTTTTTT